This note documents a single TCR beta chain sequence. Trimming shortened V by 6 bases and J by 6 bases, and 5 bases separated the two germline ends. This CDR3 comprises 10 residues. CDR1 and CDR2 from the germline V gene are MGHRA and YSYEKL. This sample was taken from a study of blood T cell repertoires in COVID-19. Background on the study: COVID-19 samples, acute and convalescent, were from the United States, Italy and Spain. The cDNA or gDNA used as material had been derived from T cells, B-cell-depleted T cells, or PBMCs.

Authors' analysis steps: Estimated nucleated cell counts came from reference gene primer amplification. The protocol was immunoSEQ multiplex PCR, while the TCRdb copy is restricted to in-frame clones and leaves out a portion. V and J calls and clone size are copied from that table; D and trimming were computed from the DNA. Found here are roughly 220,000 clones, approximately 81% of them singletons; the top ten hold just under 20%. The rearrangement joins TRBV4-1 to TRBJ1-2; D ambiguous. The sequence derives from a man aged 30 to 39 with active or convalescent COVID-19. Sequenced material: peripheral blood. The CDR3 loop is CASSIDGYTF. Written as DNA, the CDR3 is TGCGCCAGCAGTATCGATGGCTACACCTTC.